This T cell receptor beta chain was profiled in a study of early T cells in non-severe SARS-CoV-2 infection. Turning to the study itself: Sequenced bulk RNA came from whole blood that was unsorted, and chains were unpaired. Whole-study results and caveats: Anti-spike CD8 responses were favored by VDJdb matching, which missed private and CD4 specificities.

This clonotype turned up a few times. Its cognate antigen is unknown. Unique molecular identifier tags were affixed to discrete cDNA molecules. TCRdb redid the calling of the 5' RACE reads with MiXCR, one entry per CDR3 protein. The data show around 78,000 distinct CDR3 sequences, 11% to 15% seen once. V shed 0 bases, J shed 1 base, and the junction held 8 bases outside the gene matches. Germline-derived CDR1 and CDR2 are DFQATT and SNEGSKA (reference sequence). The length of the CDR3 is 16 residues. This clonotype was sampled from an adult who was a healthcare worker with PCR-confirmed SARS-CoV-2 infection or an uninfected control (not recorded which). This chain uses TRBV20-1 with TRBJ2-5; 7 bases agree with TRBD2. The sequencing sample was made of whole blood. The CDR3 DNA sequence: TGCAGTGCTAGAGATATGGCTAGCGGCCTCCAAGAGACCCAGTACTTC. Its protein is CSARDMASGLQETQYF.